Sequencing of this T cell receptor (beta chain) was carried out in a study of blood T cell repertoires in COVID-19. Whole-study context: Sites across the United States, Italy and Spain contributed samples from acute and convalescent COVID-19. Sample material is recorded as cDNA or gDNA derived from T cells, B-cell-depleted T cells, or PBMCs.

Trimming took off 2 bases at V and 2 bases at J, with 16 bases between the two ends. CDR1 and CDR2 from the germline V gene are GTSNPN and SVGIG (reference sequence). The CDR3 contains 16 residues. In the original workflow: Nucleated cell counts were estimated from reference gene primer amplification. Some clones are missing from TCRdb's copy, which holds only in-frame ones; the method was immunoSEQ multiplex PCR. That table gives V, J and clone size, and the DNA gave D and trimming. The table shows some 140,000 clones, with roughly four fifths occurring only once. The source of this sequence is a woman in her fifties or sixties with acute or convalescent COVID-19. Sequenced input: peripheral blood. The chain joins TRBV30 to TRBJ1-5; D is possibly TRBD1 (5 bases). The CDR3 protein is CAWSWSGGAGNQPQHF. CDR3 nucleotides: TGTGCCTGGAGTTGGTCCGGGGGAGCGGGCAATCAGCCCCAGCATTTT.